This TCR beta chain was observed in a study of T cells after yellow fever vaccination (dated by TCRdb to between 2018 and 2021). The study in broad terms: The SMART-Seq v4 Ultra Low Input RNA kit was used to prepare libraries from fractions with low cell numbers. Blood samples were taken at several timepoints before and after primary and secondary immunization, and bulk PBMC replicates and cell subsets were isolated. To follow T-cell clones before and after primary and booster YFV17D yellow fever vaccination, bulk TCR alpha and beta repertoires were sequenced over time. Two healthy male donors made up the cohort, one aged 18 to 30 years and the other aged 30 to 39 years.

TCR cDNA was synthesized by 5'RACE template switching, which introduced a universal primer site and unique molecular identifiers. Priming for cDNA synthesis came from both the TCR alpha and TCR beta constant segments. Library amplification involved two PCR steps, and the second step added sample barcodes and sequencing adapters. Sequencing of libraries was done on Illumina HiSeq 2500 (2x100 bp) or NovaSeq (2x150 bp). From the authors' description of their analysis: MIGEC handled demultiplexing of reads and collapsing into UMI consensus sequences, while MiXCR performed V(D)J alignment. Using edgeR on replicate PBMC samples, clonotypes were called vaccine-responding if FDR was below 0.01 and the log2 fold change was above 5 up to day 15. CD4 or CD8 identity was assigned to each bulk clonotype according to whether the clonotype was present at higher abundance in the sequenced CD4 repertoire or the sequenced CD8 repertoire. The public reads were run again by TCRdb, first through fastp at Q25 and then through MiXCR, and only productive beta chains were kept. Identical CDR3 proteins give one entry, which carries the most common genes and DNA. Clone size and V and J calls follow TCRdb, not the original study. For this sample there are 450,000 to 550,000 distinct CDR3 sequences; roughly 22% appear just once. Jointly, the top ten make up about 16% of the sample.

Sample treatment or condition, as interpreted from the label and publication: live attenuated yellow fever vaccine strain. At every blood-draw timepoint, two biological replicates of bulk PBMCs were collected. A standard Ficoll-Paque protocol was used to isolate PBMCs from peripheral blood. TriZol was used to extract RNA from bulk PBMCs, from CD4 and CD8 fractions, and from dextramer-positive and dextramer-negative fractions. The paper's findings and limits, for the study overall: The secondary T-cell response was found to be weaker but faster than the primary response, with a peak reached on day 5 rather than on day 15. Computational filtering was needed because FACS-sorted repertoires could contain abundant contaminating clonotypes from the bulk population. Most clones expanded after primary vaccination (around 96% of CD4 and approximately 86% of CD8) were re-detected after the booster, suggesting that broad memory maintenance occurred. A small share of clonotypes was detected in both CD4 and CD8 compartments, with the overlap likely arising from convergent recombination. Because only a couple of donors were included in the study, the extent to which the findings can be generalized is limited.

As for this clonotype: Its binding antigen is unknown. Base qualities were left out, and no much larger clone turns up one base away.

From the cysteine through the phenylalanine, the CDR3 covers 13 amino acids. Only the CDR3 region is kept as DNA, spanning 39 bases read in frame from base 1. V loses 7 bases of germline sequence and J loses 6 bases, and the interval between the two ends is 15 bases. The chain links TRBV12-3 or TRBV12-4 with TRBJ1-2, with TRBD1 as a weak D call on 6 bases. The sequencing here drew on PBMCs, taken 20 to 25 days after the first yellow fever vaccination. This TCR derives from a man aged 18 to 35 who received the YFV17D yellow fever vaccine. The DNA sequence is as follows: TGTGCCAGCACCCTAACAGGGTCTAATGGCTACACCTTC. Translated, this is CASTLTGSNGYTF.